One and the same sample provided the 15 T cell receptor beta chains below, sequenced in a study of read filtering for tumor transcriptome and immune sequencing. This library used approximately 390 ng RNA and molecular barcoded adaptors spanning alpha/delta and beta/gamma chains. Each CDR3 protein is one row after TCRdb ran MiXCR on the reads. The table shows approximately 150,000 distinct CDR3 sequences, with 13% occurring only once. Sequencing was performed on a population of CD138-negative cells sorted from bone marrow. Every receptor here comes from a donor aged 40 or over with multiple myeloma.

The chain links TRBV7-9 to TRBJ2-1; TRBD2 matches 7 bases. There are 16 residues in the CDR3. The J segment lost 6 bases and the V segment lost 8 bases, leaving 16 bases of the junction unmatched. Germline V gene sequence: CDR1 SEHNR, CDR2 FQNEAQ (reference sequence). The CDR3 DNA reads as TGTGCCAGCTACGGGCCGGGGGGAGGGTCCATCAATGAGCAGTTCTTC. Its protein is CASYGPGGGSINEQFF.

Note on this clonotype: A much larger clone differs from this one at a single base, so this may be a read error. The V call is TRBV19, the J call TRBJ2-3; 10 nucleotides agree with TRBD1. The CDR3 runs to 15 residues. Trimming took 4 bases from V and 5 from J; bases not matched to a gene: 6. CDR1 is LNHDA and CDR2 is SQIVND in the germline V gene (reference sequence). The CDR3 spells CASSSGDRGGDTQYF. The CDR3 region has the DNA TGTGCCAGTAGTAGCGGGGACAGGGGAGGAGATACGCAGTATTTT.

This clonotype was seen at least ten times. In DNA form, the CDR3 reads TGCAGTGCTAGAGAGGCCCTAGCGGGAAAGGTAAATGAGCAGTTCTTC. Its protein is CSAREALAGKVNEQFF. The chain couples TRBV20-1 to TRBJ2-1; 9 bases agree with TRBD2. Germline V gene data show CDR1 as DFQATT and CDR2 as SNEGSKA (reference sequence). The CDR3 is 16 residues long. J gave up 7 bases and V 0 bases, and 10 bases lay outside the gene matches.

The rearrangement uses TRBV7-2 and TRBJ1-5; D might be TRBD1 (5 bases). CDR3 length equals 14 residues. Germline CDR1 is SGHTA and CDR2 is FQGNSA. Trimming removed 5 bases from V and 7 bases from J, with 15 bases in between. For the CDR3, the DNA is TGTGCCAGCAGCCTAAGCGGGGGTTACCAGCCCCAGCATTTT. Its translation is CASSLSGGYQPQHF.

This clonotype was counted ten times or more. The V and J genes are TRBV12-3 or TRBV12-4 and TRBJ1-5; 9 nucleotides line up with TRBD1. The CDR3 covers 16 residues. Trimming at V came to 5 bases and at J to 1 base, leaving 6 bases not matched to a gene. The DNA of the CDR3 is TGTGCCAGCAGTCCAACAGGGGGCCGCAGCAATCAGCCCCAGCATTTT. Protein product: CASSPTGGRSNQPQHF.

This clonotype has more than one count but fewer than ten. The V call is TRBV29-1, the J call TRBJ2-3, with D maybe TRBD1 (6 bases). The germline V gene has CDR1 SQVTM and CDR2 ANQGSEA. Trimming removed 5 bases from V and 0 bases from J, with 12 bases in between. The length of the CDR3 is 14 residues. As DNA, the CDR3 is TGCAGCGTTTGGGGGCGCCCAAGCACAGATACGCAGTATTTT. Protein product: CSVWGRPSTDTQYF.

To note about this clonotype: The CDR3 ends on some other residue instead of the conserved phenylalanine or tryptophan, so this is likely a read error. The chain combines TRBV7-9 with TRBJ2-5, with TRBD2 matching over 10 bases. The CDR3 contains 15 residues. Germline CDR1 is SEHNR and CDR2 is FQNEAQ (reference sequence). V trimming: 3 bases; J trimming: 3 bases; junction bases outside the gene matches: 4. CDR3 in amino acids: CASSLVLAGEETQYS. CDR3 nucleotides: TGTGCCAGCAGCTTGGTTCTAGCGGGAGAAGAGACCCAGTACTCC.

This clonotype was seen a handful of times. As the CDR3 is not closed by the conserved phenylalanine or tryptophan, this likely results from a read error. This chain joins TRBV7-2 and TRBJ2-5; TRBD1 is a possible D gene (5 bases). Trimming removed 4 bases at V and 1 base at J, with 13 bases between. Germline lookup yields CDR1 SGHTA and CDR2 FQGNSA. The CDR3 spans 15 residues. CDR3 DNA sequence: TGTGCCAGCAGCTCCGCGAGGACACCCCAAGAGACCCAGTACTCC. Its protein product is CASSSARTPQETQYS.

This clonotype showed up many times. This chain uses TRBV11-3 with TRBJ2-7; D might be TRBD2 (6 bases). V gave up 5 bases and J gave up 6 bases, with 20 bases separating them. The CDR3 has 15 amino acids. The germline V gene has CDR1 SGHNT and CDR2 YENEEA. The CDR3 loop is CASSIILEGPREQYF. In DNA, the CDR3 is TGTGCCAGCAGCATAATCTTGGAGGGCCCTCGCGAGCAGTACTTC.

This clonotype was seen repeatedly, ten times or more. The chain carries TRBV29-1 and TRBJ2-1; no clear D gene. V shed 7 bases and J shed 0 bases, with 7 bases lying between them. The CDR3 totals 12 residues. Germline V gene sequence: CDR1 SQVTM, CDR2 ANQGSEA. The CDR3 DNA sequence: TGCAGCGCACCGATCTCCTACAATGAGCAGTTCTTC. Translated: CSAPISYNEQFF.

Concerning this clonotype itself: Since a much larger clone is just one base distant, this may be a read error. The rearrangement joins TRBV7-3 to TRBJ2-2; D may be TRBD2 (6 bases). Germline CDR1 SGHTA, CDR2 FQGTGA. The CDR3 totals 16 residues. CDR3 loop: CASSLYVGGNTGEPFF. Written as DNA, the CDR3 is TGTGCCAGCAGCTTATATGTCGGAGGGAACACCGGGGAGCCGTTTTTT.

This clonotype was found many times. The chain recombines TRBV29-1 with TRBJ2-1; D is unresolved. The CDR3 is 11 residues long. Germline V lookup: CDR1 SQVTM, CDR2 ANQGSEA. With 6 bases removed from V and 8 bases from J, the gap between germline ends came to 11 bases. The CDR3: CSVVSHDEQFF. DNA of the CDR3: TGCAGCGTGGTTTCCCACGATGAGCAGTTCTTC.

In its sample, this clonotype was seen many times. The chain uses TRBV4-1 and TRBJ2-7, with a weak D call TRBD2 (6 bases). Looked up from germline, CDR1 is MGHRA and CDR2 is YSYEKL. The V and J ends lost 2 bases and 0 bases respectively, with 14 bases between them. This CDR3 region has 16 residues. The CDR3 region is CASSQMDYSDSYEQYF. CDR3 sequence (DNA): TGCGCCAGCAGCCAAATGGACTACTCAGACTCCTACGAGCAGTACTTC.

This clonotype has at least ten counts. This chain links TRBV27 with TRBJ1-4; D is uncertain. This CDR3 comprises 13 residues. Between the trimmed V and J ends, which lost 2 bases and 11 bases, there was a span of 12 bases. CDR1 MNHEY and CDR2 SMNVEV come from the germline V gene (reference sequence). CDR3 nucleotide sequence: TGTGCCAGCAGTTTAAGGGAGGGTGATAAACTGTTTTTT. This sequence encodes CASSLREGDKLFF.

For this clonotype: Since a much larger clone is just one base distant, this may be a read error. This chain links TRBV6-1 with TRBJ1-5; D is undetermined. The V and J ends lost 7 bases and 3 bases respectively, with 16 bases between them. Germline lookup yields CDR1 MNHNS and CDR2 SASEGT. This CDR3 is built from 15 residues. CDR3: CASTSWRYNNQPQHF. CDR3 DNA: TGTGCCAGCACATCTTGGAGATACAACAATCAGCCCCAGCATTTT.